This entry concerns a single TCR beta chain. In the study's own analysis: Estimation of nucleated cell counts relied on the amplification of reference gene primers. Using immunoSEQ multiplex PCR, the repertoire was profiled, and TCRdb retains in-frame clones only, with some absent. The V and J calls and the clone size are those of that table, but D and trimming were determined from the DNA. Of roughly 150,000 clones listed, approximately 90% are singletons. From germline, CDR1 is MNHEY and CDR2 SVGEGT. V gave up 6 bases and J gave up 5 bases; unmatched junction bases: 6. The CDR3 consists of 15 residues. The data derive from a study of blood T cell repertoires in COVID-19. For the study at large: T cells, B-cell-depleted T cells, or PBMCs supplied cDNA or gDNA.

This chain links TRBV6-2 or TRBV6-3 with TRBJ2-3, with TRBD1 matching over 12 bases. Material for sequencing was peripheral blood. This TCR was sampled from a woman aged 55-69 years with active COVID-19. The CDR3 bases are TGTGCCAGCAGCACCGGGACAGGGGGCCGAGATACGCAGTATTTT. Translation gives CASSTGTGGRDTQYF.